Below, 9 T cell receptor beta chains from the same sample are listed, as sequenced in a study of blood T cell repertoires in COVID-19. The repertoire was sequenced with immunoSEQ multiplex PCR; TCRdb's copy has only in-frame clones and lacks some. The data show 100,000 or so clones, more than 90% seen once. The sequenced sample was peripheral blood. Receptor source: a man aged 18-30 years with acute or convalescent COVID-19.

The genes are TRBV7-8 and TRBJ1-1; D unresolved. The CDR3 extends over 13 amino acids. CDR1 and CDR2 from the germline V gene are SGHVS and FQNEAQ. Trimming shortened V by 5 bases and J by 3 bases, and 10 bases separated the two germline ends. Here the CDR3 reads CASSPPPYTEAFF. The CDR3 DNA reads as TGTGCCAGCAGCCCCCCCCCTTACACTGAAGCTTTCTTT.

This clone was recorded a few times. The V gene is TRBV6-5, the J gene TRBJ2-6; D is unclear. Trimming pared 7 bases from V and 0 bases from J, leaving 7 bases between. Germline CDR1 reads MNHEY; CDR2 reads SVGAGI. The CDR3 is made up of 14 amino acids. The CDR3 loop is CASKQSSGANVLTF. CDR3 DNA: TGTGCCAGCAAACAGAGCTCTGGGGCCAACGTCCTGACTTTC.

The chain carries TRBV9 and TRBJ2-1, with TRBD1 matching 10 bases. J was trimmed by 8 bases and V by 0 bases; bases with no gene match: 5. The CDR3 contains 15 residues. CDR1 and CDR2 (germline): SGDLS, YYNGEE. As DNA, the CDR3 is TGTGCCAGCAGCGTAGTGGACAGGGGGACGGATGAGCAGTTCTTC. Translation: CASSVVDRGTDEQFF.

The chain links TRBV6-5 to TRBJ2-5, with D possibly being TRBD2 (6 bases). CDR1 is MNHEY and CDR2 is SVGAGI in the germline V gene. The CDR3 sequence is 16 residues long. The V end was cut by 0 bases, the J end by 0 bases, with 11 bases between. In DNA, the CDR3 is TGTGCCAGCAGTTACTCGGACTACCCCAACCAAGAGACCCAGTACTTC. This gives the protein CASSYSDYPNQETQYF.

The chain has TRBV15 and TRBJ2-3, with D perhaps TRBD1 (6 bases). This CDR3 spans 18 amino acids. The V gene lost 0 bases and the J gene lost 2 bases, with 18 bases spanning the gap. Germline assignment: CDR1 LNHNV and CDR2 YYDKDF (reference sequence). The chain's CDR3 is CATSRELRKTGPTDTQYF. CDR3 bases: TGTGCCACCAGCAGAGAACTAAGGAAGACAGGACCCACAGATACGCAGTATTTT. The full variable domain, with the rest looked up from reference TRBV15 and TRBJ2-3, is DAMVIQNPRYQVTQFGKPVTLSCSQTLNHNVMYWYQQKSSQAPKLLFHYYDKDFNNEADTPDNFQSRRPNTSFCFLDIRSPGLGDTAMYLCATSRELRKTGPTDTQYFGPGTRLTVL.

The chain recombines TRBV15 with TRBJ1-1, with TRBD1 matching 10 bases. The CDR3 totals 13 residues. CDR1 and CDR2 (germline): LNHNV, YYDKDF (reference sequence). V shed 10 bases, J shed 6 bases, and the junction held 8 bases outside the gene matches. The DNA of the CDR3 is TGTGCCATCCGGACAGGGGGGAGACCTGAAGCTTTCTTT. As protein: CAIRTGGRPEAFF.

The genes are TRBV14 and TRBJ1-2, with a weak D call TRBD1 (5 bases). Per the germline V gene, CDR1 is SGHDN and CDR2 is FVKESK. The CDR3 runs 13 residues. V lost 4 bases and J 1 base, leaving 7 bases between the germline ends. The CDR3, as DNA: TGTGCCAGCAGCCTCGACAGTAACTATGGCTACACCTTC. This sequence encodes CASSLDSNYGYTF.

V is TRBV5-1 and J is TRBJ1-5; maybe TRBD1 (6 bases). This CDR3 is 14 amino acids long. V lost 4 bases to trimming and J lost 7 bases, with 15 bases between them. CDR1 is SGHRS, CDR2 YFSETQ, per germline. Here the CDR3 reads CASSPGEGVQPQHF. CDR3 coding DNA: TGCGCCAGCAGCCCCGGCGAGGGGGTCCAGCCCCAGCATTTT.

On this clone itself: The junction shows a germline mismatch at one end, possibly a read error. The gene calls are TRBV7-9 and TRBJ2-1, with TRBD2 matching 9 bases. The germline V gene encodes CDR1 SEHNR and CDR2 FQNEAQ (reference sequence). The CDR3 contains 12 residues. The CDR3 sequence is CASSLEGTSRLF. In DNA form, the CDR3 reads TGTGCCAGCAGCTTAGAAGGGACTAGCCGGCTCTTC.